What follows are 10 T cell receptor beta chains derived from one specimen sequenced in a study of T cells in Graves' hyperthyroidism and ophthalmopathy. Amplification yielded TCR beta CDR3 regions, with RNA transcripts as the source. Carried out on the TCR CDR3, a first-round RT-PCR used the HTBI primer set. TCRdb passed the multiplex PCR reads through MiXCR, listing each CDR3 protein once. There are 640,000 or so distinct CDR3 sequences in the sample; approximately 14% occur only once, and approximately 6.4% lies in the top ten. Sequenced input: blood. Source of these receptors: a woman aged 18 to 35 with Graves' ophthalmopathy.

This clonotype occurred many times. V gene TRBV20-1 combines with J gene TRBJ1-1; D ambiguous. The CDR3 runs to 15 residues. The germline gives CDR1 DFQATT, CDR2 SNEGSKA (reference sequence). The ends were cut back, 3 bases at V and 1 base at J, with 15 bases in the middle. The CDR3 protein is CSARDSGNENTEAFF. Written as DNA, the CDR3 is TGCAGTGCTAGGGACTCAGGAAACGAGAACACTGAAGCTTTCTTT.

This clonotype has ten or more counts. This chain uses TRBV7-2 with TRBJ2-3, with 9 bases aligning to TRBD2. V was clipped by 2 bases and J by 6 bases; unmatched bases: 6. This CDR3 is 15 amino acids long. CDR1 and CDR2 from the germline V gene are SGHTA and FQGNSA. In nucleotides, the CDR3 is TGTGCCAGCAGCTTAATAGGTAGCGGGAGTGATACGCAGTATTTT. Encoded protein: CASSLIGSGSDTQYF.

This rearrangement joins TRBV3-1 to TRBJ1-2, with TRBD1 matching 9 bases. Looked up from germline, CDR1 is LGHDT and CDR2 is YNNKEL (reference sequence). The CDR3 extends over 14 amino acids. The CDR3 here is CVTSFGQGFYGYTF. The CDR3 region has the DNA TGTGTCACCAGCTTTGGACAGGGGTTCTATGGCTACACCTTC.

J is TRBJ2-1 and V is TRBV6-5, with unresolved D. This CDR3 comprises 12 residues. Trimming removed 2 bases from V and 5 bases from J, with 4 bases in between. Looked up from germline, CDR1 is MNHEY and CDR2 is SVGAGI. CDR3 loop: CASSYVNNEQFF. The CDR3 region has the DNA TGTGCCAGCAGTTACGTTAACAATGAGCAGTTCTTC.

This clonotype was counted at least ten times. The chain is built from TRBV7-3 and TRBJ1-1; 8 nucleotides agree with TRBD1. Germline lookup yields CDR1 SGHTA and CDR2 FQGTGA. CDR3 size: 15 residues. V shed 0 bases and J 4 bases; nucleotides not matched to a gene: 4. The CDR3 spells CASSLTDREGTEAFF. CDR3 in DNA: TGTGCCAGCAGCTTAACGGACAGGGAAGGCACTGAAGCTTTCTTT.

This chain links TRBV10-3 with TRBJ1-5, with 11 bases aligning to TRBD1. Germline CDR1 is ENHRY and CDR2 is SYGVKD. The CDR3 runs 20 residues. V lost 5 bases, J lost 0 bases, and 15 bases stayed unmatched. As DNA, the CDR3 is TGTGCCATCAGTACAGAACTTACCGGACAGGGGGCCTATAGCAATCAGCCCCAGCATTTT. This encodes CAISTELTGQGAYSNQPQHF.

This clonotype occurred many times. CDR3: CASSTRGLAGGEQFF. The DNA for the CDR3 is TGTGCCAGCAGCACGCGCGGACTAGCGGGAGGTGAGCAGTTCTTC. This chain uses TRBV9 with TRBJ2-1; 14 nucleotides align to TRBD2. CDR1 and CDR2 (germline): SGDLS, YYNGEE. V gave up 4 bases and J gave up 9 bases; unmatched junction bases: 6. This CDR3 comprises 15 residues.

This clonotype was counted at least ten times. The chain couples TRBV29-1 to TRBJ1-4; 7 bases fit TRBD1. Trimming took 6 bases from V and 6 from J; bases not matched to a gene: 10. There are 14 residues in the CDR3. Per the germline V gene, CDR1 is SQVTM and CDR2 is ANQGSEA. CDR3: CSVRKGASDEKLFF. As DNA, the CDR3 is TGCAGCGTGCGTAAGGGGGCATCGGATGAAAAACTGTTTTTT.

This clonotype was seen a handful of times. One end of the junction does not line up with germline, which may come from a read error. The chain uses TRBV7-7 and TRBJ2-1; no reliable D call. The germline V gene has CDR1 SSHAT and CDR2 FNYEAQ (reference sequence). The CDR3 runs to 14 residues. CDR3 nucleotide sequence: TGTGCTAGCAGCTTAGGTGAGGCCGTAAATGAGCAGTTCTTC. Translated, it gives CASSLGEAVNEQFF.

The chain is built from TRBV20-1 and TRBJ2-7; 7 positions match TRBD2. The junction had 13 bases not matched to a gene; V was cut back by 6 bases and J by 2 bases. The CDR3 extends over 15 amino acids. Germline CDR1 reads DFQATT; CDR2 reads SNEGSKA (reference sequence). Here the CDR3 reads CSAPKPASGTYEQYF. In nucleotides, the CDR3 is TGCAGTGCACCTAAACCCGCTAGCGGAACCTACGAGCAGTACTTC.